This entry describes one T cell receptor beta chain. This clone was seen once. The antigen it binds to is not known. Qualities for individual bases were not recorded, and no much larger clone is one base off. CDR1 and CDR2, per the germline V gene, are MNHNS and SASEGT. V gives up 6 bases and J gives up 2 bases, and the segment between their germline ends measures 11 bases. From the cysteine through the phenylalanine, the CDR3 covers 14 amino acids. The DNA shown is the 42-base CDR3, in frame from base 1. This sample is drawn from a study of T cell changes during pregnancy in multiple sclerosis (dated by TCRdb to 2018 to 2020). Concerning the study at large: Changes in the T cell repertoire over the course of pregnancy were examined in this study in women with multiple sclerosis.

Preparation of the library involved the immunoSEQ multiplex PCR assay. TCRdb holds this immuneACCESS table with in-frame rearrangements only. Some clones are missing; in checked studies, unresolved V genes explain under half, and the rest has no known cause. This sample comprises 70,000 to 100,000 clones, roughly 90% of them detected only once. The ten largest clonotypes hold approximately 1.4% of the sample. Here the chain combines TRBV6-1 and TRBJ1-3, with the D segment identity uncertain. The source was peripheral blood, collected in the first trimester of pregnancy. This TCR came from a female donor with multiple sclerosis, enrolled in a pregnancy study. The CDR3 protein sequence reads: CASRRSSTGNTIYF. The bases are TGTGCCAGCAGGAGAAGCTCAACTGGAAACACCATATATTTT.